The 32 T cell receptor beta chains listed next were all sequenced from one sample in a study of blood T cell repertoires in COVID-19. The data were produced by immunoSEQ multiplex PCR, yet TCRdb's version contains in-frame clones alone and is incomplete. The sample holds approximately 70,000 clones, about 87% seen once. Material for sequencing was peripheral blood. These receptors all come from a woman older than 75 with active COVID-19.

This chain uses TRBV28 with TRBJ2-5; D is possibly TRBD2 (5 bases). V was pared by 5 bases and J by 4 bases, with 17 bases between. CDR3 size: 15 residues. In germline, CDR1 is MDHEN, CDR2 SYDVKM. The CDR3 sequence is CASSLKGVRAETQYF. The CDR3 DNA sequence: TGTGCCAGCAGTCTAAAGGGAGTTAGGGCAGAGACCCAGTACTTC.

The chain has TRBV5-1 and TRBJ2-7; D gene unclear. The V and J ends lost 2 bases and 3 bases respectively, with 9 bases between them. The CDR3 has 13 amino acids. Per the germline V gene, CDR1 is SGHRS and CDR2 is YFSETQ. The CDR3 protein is CASSFTALYEQYF. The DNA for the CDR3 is TGCGCCAGCAGCTTTACAGCCCTCTACGAGCAGTACTTC.

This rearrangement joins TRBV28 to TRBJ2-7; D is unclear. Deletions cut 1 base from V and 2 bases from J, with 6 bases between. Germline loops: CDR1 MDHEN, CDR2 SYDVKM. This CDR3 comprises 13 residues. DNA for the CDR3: TGTGCCAGCAGTTTATTTGAGGCCTACGAGCAGTACTTC. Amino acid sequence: CASSLFEAYEQYF.

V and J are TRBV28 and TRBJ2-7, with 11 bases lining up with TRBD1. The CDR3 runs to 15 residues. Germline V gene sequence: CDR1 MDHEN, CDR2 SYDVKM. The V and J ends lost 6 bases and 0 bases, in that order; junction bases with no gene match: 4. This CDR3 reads CASRRGQGVSYEQYF. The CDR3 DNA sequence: TGTGCCAGCAGGCGGGGACAGGGGGTCTCCTACGAGCAGTACTTC.

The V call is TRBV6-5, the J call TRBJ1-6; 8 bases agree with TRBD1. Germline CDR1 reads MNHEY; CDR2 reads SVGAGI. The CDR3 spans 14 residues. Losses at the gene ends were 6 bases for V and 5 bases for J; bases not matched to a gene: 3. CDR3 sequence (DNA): TGTGCCAGCAGACGGACAGGGAATAATTCACCCCTCCACTTT. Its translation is CASRRTGNNSPLHF.

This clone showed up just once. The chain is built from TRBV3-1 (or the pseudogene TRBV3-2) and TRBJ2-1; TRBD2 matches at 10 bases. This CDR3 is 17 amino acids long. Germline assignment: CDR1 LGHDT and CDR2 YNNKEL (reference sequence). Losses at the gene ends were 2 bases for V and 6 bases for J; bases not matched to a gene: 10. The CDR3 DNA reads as TGTGCCAGCAGCCAACGACTTCTAGCGGGAGCTCGCAATGAGCAGTTCTTC. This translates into CASSQRLLAGARNEQFF.

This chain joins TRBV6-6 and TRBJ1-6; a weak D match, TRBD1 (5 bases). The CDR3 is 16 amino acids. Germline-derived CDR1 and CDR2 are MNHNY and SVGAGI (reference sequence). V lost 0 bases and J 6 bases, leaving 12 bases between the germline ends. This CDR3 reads CASSYSIGARNSPLHF. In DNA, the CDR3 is TGTGCCAGCAGTTACTCGATTGGGGCGCGTAATTCACCCCTCCACTTT.

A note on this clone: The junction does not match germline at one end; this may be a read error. CDR3 in amino acids: CASSLGGGEPYNEQFF. The CDR3 DNA sequence: TGTGCCAGCAGCTTAGGAGGTGGGGAGCCCTATAATGAGCAGTTCTTC. The chain combines TRBV7-6 with TRBJ2-1; possibly TRBD2 for D (5 bases). The germline CDR1 and CDR2 sequences are SGHVS and FNYEAQ. CDR3 length: 16 residues. Full variable domain (missing parts from reference TRBV7-6 and TRBJ2-1): GAGVSQSPRYKVTKRGQDVALRCDPISGHVSLYWYRQALGQGPEFLTYFNYEAQQDKSGLPNDRFSAERPEGSISTLTIQRTEQRDSAMYRCASSLGGGEPYNEQFFGPGTRLTVL.

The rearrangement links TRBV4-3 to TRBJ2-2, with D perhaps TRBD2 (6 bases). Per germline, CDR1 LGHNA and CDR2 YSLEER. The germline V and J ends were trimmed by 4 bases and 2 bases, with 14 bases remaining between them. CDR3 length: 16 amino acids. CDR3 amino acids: CASSREVGRNTGELFF. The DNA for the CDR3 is TGCGCCAGCAGCCGGGAGGTTGGCCGCAACACCGGGGAGCTGTTTTTT.

The CDR3 DNA sequence: TGTGCCAGCAGCCCCCAGGGTTTGGCCTCCGGCGAGCAGTACTTC. The encoded protein is CASSPQGLASGEQYF. V usage is TRBV7-2 and J usage is TRBJ2-7; perhaps TRBD1 as D (5 bases). Germline loops: CDR1 SGHTA, CDR2 FQGNSA. Trimming shortened V by 5 bases and J by 6 bases, and 20 bases separated the two germline ends. This CDR3 contains 15 residues.

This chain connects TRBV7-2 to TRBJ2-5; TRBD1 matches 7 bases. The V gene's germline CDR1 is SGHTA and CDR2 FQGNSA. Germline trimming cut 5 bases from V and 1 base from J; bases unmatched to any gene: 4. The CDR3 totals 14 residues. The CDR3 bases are TGTGCCAGCAGCCTAGGGGGCAGCCAAGAGACCCAGTACTTC. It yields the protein CASSLGGSQETQYF. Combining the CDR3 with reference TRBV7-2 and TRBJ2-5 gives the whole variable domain GAGVSQSPSNKVTEKGKDVELRCDPISGHTALYWYRQSLGQGLEFLIYFQGNSAPDKSGLPSDRFSAERTGGSVSTLTIQRTQQEDSAVYLCASSLGGSQETQYFGPGTRLLVL.

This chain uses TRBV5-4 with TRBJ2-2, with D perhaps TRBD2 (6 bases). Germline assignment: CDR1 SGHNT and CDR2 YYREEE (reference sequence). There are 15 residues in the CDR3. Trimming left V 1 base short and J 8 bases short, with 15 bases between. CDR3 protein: CASSLSSGTGGELFF. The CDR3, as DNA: TGTGCCAGCAGCTTGAGTAGCGGTACGGGTGGGGAGCTGTTTTTT.

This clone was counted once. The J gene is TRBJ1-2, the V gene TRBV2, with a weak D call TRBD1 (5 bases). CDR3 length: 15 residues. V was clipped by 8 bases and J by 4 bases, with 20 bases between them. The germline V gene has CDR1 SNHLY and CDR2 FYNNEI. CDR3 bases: TGTGCCAGCTCCCGTTCGAAAGCAGGGATCTATGGCTACACCTTC. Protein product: CASSRSKAGIYGYTF.

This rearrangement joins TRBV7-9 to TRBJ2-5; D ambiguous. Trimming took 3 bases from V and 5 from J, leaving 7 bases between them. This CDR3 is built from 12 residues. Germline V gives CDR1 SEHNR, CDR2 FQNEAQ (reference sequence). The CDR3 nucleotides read TGTGCCAGCAGCTTGTCTATGGAGACCCAGTACTTC. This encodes CASSLSMETQYF.

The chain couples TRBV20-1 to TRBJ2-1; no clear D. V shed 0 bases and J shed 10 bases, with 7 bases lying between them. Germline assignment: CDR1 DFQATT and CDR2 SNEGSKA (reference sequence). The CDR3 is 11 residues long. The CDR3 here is CSARDPREQFF. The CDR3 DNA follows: TGCAGTGCTAGAGACCCGCGCGAGCAGTTCTTC.

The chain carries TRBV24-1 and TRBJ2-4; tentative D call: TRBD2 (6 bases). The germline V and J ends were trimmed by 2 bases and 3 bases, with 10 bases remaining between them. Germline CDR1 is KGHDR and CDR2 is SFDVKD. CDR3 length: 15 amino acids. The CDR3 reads CATSDSGGGKNIQYF. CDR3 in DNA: TGTGCCACCAGTGATTCCGGGGGAGGCAAAAACATTCAGTACTTC.

CDR3: CASSRVSGRSVYEQFF. The DNA for the CDR3 is TGTGCCAGCAGCCGAGTCAGCGGGAGATCCGTCTATGAGCAGTTCTTC. The chain is built from TRBV7-8 and TRBJ2-1; 8 nucleotides line up with TRBD2. Germline CDR1 reads SGHVS; CDR2 reads FQNEAQ. This CDR3 spans 16 amino acids. V dropped 5 bases and J dropped 8; count of bases not matched to a gene: 14. The full variable domain, with the rest looked up from reference TRBV7-8 and TRBJ2-1, is GAGVSQSPRYKVAKRGQDVALRCDPISGHVSLFWYQQALGQGPEFLTYFQNEAQLDKSGLPSDRFFAERPEGSVSTLKIQRTQQEDSAVYLCASSRVSGRSVYEQFFGPGTRLTVL.

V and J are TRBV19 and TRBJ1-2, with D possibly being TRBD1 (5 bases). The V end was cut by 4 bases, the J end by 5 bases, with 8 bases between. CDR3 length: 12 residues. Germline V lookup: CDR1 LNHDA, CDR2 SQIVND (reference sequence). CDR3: CASSRGHYGYTF. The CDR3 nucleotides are TGTGCCAGTAGTAGAGGACATTATGGCTACACCTTC.

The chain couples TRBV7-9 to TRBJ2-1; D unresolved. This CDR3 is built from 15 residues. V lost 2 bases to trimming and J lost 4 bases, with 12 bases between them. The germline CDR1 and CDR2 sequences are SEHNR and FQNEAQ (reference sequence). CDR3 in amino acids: CASSLLVGGYNEQFF. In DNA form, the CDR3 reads TGTGCCAGCAGCTTACTAGTCGGCGGATACAATGAGCAGTTCTTC.

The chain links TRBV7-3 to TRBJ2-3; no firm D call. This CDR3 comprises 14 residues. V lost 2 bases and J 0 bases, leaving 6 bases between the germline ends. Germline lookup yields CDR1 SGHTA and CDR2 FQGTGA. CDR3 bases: TGTGCCAGCAGCTTATGGCACAGCACAGATACGCAGTATTTT. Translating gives CASSLWHSTDTQYF.

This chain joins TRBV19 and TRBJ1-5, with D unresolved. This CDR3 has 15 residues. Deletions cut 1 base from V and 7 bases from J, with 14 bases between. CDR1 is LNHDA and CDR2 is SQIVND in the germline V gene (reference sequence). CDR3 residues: CASSIAGGWGQPQHF. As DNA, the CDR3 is TGTGCCAGTAGTATAGCGGGAGGGTGGGGACAGCCCCAGCATTTT. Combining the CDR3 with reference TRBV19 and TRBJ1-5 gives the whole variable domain DGGITQSPKYLFRKEGQNVTLSCEQNLNHDAMYWYRQDPGQGLRLIYYSQIVNDFQKGDIAEGYSVSREKKESFPLTVTSAQKNPTAFYLCASSIAGGWGQPQHFGDGTRLSIL.

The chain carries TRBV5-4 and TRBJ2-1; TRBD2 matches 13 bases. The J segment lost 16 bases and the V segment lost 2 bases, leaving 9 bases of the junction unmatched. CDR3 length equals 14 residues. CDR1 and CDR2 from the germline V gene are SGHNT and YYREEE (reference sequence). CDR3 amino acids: CASSFGTSGMGEFF. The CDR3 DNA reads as TGTGCCAGCAGCTTTGGGACTAGCGGGATGGGGGAATTCTTC.

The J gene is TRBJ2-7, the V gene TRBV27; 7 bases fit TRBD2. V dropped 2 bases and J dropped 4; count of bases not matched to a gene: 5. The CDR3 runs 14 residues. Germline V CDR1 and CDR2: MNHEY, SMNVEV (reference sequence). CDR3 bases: TGTGCCAGCAGTTTAAGGGGACTAACGTACGAGCAGTACTTC. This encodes CASSLRGLTYEQYF.

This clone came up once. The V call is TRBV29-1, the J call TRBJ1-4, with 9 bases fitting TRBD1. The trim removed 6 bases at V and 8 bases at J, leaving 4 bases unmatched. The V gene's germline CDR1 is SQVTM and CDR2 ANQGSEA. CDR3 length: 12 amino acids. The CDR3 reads CSVRQGGEKLFF. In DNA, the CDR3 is TGCAGCGTAAGACAGGGGGGGGAAAAACTGTTTTTT.

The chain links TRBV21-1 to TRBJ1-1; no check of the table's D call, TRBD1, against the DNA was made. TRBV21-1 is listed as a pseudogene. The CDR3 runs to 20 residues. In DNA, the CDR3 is TGTGCCAGCAGCAACTCAAAATCTTCAGGGGGCGCGAGACCGAACACTGAAGCTTTCTTT. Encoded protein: CASSNSKSSGGARPNTEAFF.

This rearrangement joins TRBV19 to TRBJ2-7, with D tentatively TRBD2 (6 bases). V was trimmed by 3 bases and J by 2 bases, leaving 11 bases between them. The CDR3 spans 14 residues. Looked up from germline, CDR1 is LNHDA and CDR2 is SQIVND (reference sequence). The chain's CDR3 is CASSIGAGTYEQYF. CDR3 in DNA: TGTGCCAGTAGTATTGGGGCGGGAACCTACGAGCAGTACTTC.

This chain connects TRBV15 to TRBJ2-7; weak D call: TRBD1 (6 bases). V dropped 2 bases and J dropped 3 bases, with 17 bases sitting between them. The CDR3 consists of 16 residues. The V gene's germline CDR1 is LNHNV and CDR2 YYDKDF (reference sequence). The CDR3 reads CATSRFPPGQRYEQYF. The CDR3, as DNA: TGTGCCACCAGCAGATTCCCTCCGGGACAACGCTACGAGCAGTACTTC.

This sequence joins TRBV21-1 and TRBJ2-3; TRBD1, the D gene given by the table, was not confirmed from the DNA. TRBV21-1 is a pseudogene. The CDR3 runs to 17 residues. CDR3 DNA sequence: TGTGCCAGCAGCAATGACGGTCAGGTCATTAGATTTTATACGCAGTATTTT. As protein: CASSNDGQVIRFYTQYF.

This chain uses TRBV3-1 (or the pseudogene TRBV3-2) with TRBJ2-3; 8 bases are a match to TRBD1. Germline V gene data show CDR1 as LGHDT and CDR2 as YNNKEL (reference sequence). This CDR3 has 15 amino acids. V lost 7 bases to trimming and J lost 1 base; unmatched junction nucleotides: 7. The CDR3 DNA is TGTGCCAGCACTCACGGACAGGGAGGCACAGATACGCAGTATTTT. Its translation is CASTHGQGGTDTQYF.

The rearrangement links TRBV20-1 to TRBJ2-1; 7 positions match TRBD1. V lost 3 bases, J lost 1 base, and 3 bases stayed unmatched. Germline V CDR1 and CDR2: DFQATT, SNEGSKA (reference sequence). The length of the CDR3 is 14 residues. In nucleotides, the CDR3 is TGCAGTGCTAGTAAGGGACAGTCCTACAATGAGCAGTTCTTC. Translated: CSASKGQSYNEQFF.

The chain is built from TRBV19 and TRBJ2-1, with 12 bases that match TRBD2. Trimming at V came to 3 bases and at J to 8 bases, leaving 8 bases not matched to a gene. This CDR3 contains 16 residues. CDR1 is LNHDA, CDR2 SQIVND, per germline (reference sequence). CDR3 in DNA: TGTGCCAGTAGTATGACGCTAGCGGGAGGGCATCATGAGCAGTTCTTC. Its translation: CASSMTLAGGHHEQFF.

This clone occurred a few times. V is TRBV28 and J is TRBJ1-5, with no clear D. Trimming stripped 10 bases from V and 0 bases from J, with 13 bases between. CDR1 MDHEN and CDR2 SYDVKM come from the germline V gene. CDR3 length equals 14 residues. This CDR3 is CATNYAHSNQPQHF. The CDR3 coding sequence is TGTGCCACCAACTACGCCCATAGCAATCAGCCCCAGCATTTT.